The T cell receptor beta chain under discussion was sequenced for a study of OX40 agonist ivuxolimab in advanced cancers. Study-wide context: Ivuxolimab, an antibody that agonizes OX40 (CD134), was administered to the patients.

If patients had autoimmune disease history or systemic immunosuppression, they were excluded. Trimming took off 8 bases at V and 2 bases at J, with 16 bases between the two ends. The CDR3 extends over 15 amino acids. Germline V CDR1 and CDR2: MNHNY, SVGAGI (reference sequence). Sequencing was performed with immunoSEQ multiplex PCR; in TCRdb, only in-frame clones are kept and a portion is missing. The table records about 60,000 clones, 75% to 95% of them present only once. The chain couples TRBV6-6 to TRBJ1-3; D unresolved. Sequencing used CD4+ or CD8+ T cells sorted from blood, obtained in a trial of the OX40 agonist ivuxolimab. The sequence was obtained from an adult with an advanced solid tumor such as melanoma, head and neck, liver or kidney cancer. CDR3 DNA sequence: TGTGCCAGCTCTGGTCGGGCAGATCCTGGAAACACCATATATTTT. This sequence encodes CASSGRADPGNTIYF.